A single sample is the source of the 22 T cell receptor beta chains below, sequenced in a study of blood T cells in healthy people across ages (dated by TCRdb to between 2014 and 2017). Libraries were constructed by 5' RACE. The instrument was an Illumina HiSeq 2500. The second PCR ran for about 7 to 11 cycles and used a J-beta primer mix along with a sample-barcoded 5' primer. The public sequencing data were trimmed at Q25 with fastp and processed into clonotypes with MiXCR by TCRdb, which kept only in-frame beta chains. One record per CDR3 amino acid sequence lists the most common genes and DNA. The sample table records about 1.4 million distinct CDR3 sequences; almost 60% of these occur just once. 6.5% to 8% of the sample rests with the top ten. Sequencing was done on a sample of blood. Source of these receptors: a man younger than 35 in good health.

This chain uses TRBV2 with TRBJ2-3, with 8 nucleotides matching TRBD2. Per germline, CDR1 SNHLY and CDR2 FYNNEI. V lost 9 bases, J lost 4 bases, and 18 bases stayed unmatched. This CDR3 spans 17 amino acids. CDR3 DNA: TGTGCCAGGGAGGAAAAAGGCGGAGCGGGGGACTCAGATACGCAGTATTTT. Amino acids: CAREEKGGAGDSDTQYF.

In its sample, this clonotype was seen a few times. The rearrangement uses TRBV29-1 and TRBJ2-7; 7 bases match TRBD2. Germline-derived CDR1 and CDR2 are SQVTM and ANQGSEA. Trimming removed 6 bases from V and 1 base from J; junction bases left unmatched: 12. CDR3 length: 15 residues. As DNA, the CDR3 is TGCAGCGTCGGAACCTTAGCGGGTCTATCCTACGAGCAGTACTTC. Its translation: CSVGTLAGLSYEQYF.

The genes are TRBV27 and TRBJ2-7; maybe TRBD2 (5 bases). The V gene lost 5 bases and the J gene lost 4 bases, with 21 bases spanning the gap. Germline loops: CDR1 MNHEY, CDR2 SMNVEV (reference sequence). The CDR3 length is 16 residues. The CDR3 DNA sequence: TGTGCCAGCAGTCCCAAGCGGCAGGCTGTAGGGTACGAGCAGTACTTC. Its protein is CASSPKRQAVGYEQYF.

This sequence joins TRBV5-1 and TRBJ1-4; tentatively, D is TRBD1 (5 bases). V lost 4 bases and J lost 6, with 10 bases in between. Germline V gives CDR1 SGHRS, CDR2 YFSETQ. The CDR3 sequence is 13 residues long. The CDR3 reads CASSVTGYEKLFF. The CDR3, as DNA: TGCGCCAGCAGCGTAACAGGTTATGAAAAACTGTTTTTT. Based on the CDR3 plus reference TRBV5-1 and TRBJ1-4, the full variable domain is KAGVTQTPRYLIKTRGQQVTLSCSPISGHRSVSWYQQTPGQGLQFLFEYFSETQRNKGNFPGRFSGRQFSNSRSEMNVSTLELGDSALYLCASSVTGYEKLFFGSGTQLSVL.

V is TRBV20-1 and J is TRBJ2-3; TRBD2 matches 11 bases. Germline CDR1 is DFQATT and CDR2 is SNEGSKA (reference sequence). The CDR3 length is 14 residues. After removal of 5 bases from V and 4 bases from J, the junction contained 5 bases not matched to a gene. The CDR3 loop is CSAFSGGEADTQYF. CDR3 DNA sequence: TGCAGTGCTTTTAGCGGGGGGGAGGCAGATACGCAGTATTTT.

This chain uses TRBV29-1 with TRBJ2-1; either TRBD1 or TRBD2 may supply D (5 bases each). Germline V gene sequence: CDR1 SQVTM, CDR2 ANQGSEA. V lost 3 bases to trimming and J lost 6 bases, with 12 bases between them. This CDR3 region has 13 residues. CDR3 nucleotide sequence: TGCAGCGTTGACGAGGGGTCTTCCAATGAGCAGTTCTTC. It encodes CSVDEGSSNEQFF.

The DNA of the CDR3 is TGCGCCAGCAGCCATCCCGGGACTAGCGGCCACAATGAGCAGTTCTTC. Its translation is CASSHPGTSGHNEQFF. The rearrangement joins TRBV4-1 to TRBJ2-1; 11 nucleotides agree with TRBD2. Germline lookup yields CDR1 MGHRA and CDR2 YSYEKL. The length of the CDR3 is 16 residues. V gave up 3 bases and J gave up 5 bases; unmatched junction bases: 6.

This clonotype has more than one count but fewer than ten. This chain links TRBV4-2 with TRBJ2-7; TRBD2 aligns across 13 bases. Losses at the gene ends were 2 bases for V and 4 bases for J; bases not matched to a gene: 8. This CDR3 has 17 amino acids. Germline V gene lookup returns CDR1 LGHNA and CDR2 YNFKEQ. CDR3 protein: CASSQPSTSGGLYEQYF. CDR3 coding DNA: TGTGCCAGCAGCCAACCCTCGACTAGCGGGGGGTTGTACGAGCAGTACTTC.

The gene calls are TRBV3-1 and TRBJ2-4; tentative D call: TRBD2 (5 bases). The V gene's germline CDR1 is LGHDT and CDR2 YNNKEL (reference sequence). The length of the CDR3 is 15 residues. Trimming pared 5 bases from V and 2 bases from J, leaving 13 bases between. CDR3 nucleotides: TGTGCCAGCAGCTCACCGAGGGAGTCCAAAAACATTCAGTACTTC. Translation: CASSSPRESKNIQYF.

The genes are TRBV4-1 and TRBJ1-1, with 7 bases identical to TRBD1. The germline CDR1 and CDR2 sequences are MGHRA and YSYEKL. V shed 3 bases, J shed 6 bases, and the junction held 4 bases outside the gene matches. CDR3 size: 13 residues. CDR3 DNA: TGCGCCAGCAGCCACACAGGGGTCGCTGAAGCTTTCTTT. Protein sequence: CASSHTGVAEAFF.

The chain has TRBV20-1 and TRBJ1-5; TRBD1 might be the D (5 bases). Germline V gene data show CDR1 as DFQATT and CDR2 as SNEGSKA (reference sequence). The CDR3 consists of 13 residues. Trimming shortened V by 8 bases and J by 4 bases, and 15 bases separated the two germline ends. The CDR3 region is CSYVRGLNQPQHF. The CDR3 DNA follows: TGCAGTTACGTACGGGGCCTAAATCAGCCCCAGCATTTT.

The chain employs TRBV7-2 and TRBJ1-3; D not resolved. V was shortened by 1 base and J by 0 bases, with 10 bases between the two germline ends. Per the germline V gene, CDR1 is SGHTA and CDR2 is FQGNSA. The length of the CDR3 is 16 residues. DNA of the CDR3: TGTGCCAGCAGCTTAGATCTCGCCGGCTCTGGAAACACCATATATTTT. The encoded protein is CASSLDLAGSGNTIYF.

The chain uses TRBV7-9 and TRBJ2-1; D is perhaps TRBD1 (5 bases). Germline CDR1 and CDR2: SEHNR and FQNEAQ (reference sequence). V gave up 5 bases and J gave up 5 bases, with 13 bases separating them. There are 14 residues in the CDR3. The CDR3 bases are TGTGCCAGCAGCGATGACAGAAAACACAATGAGCAGTTCTTC. Translation: CASSDDRKHNEQFF.

This clonotype has a single count. J is TRBJ2-3 and V is TRBV9, with 9 bases identical to TRBD2. CDR1 SGDLS and CDR2 YYNGEE come from the germline V gene. This CDR3 is 16 amino acids long. The V gene end was trimmed by 4 bases and the J gene end by 8 bases; junction bases not matched to a gene: 14. CDR3 sequence (DNA): TGTGCCAGCAGCCCCACGGCTGGCGGGGGGGTCGGTACGCAGTATTTT. It specifies CASSPTAGGGVGTQYF.

V gene TRBV7-9 combines with J gene TRBJ2-5; D not resolved. CDR3 length equals 12 residues. The V gene's germline CDR1 is SEHNR and CDR2 FQNEAQ (reference sequence). The V gene lost 8 bases and the J gene lost 1 base, with 8 bases spanning the gap. The CDR3 coding sequence is TGTGCCAGCTCAACGTTCCAAGAGACCCAGTACTTC. This codes for CASSTFQETQYF.

This clonotype has more than one count but fewer than ten. The rearrangement links TRBV5-5 to TRBJ2-7; the D gene is possibly TRBD2 (6 bases). This CDR3 is 15 amino acids long. The V end lost 6 bases, the J end lost 4 bases, and 20 bases lay between the germline ends. The germline V gene has CDR1 SGHKS and CDR2 YYEKEE (reference sequence). In DNA form, the CDR3 reads TGTGCCAGCACCCGGGACGGGGGTAACATTTACGAGCAGTACTTC. This codes for CASTRDGGNIYEQYF. The full variable domain, in which reference TRBV5-5 and TRBJ2-7 provide the parts outside the CDR3, is DAGVTQSPTHLIKTRGQQVTLRCSPISGHKSVSWYQQVLGQGPQFIFQYYEKEERGRGNFPDRFSARQFPNYSSELNVNALLLGDSALYLCASTRDGGNIYEQYFGPGTRLTVT.

This clonotype has a handful of counts. The rearrangement joins TRBV12-3 or TRBV12-4 to TRBJ2-3; D is possibly TRBD1 (5 bases). Trimming pared 5 bases from V and 4 bases from J, leaving 10 bases between. This CDR3 comprises 13 residues. The CDR3: CASSGAGSDTQYF. CDR3 nucleotides: TGTGCCAGCAGTGGGGCAGGGTCAGATACGCAGTATTTT.

This clonotype was recorded many times. The V gene is TRBV27, the J gene TRBJ2-1; TRBD2 matches at 7 bases. The CDR3 totals 14 residues. Germline CDR1 reads MNHEY; CDR2 reads SMNVEV (reference sequence). V shed 6 bases and J 11 bases; nucleotides not matched to a gene: 13. The CDR3 DNA reads as TGTGCCAGCAGCCCCGAGGGTGGACTAGGAAAGCAGTTCTTC. This encodes CASSPEGGLGKQFF.

The chain joins TRBV5-6 to TRBJ2-1; 7 bases line up with TRBD1. This CDR3 is built from 16 residues. Losses at the gene ends were 3 bases for V and 8 bases for J; bases not matched to a gene: 14. In germline, CDR1 is SGHDT, CDR2 YYEEEE. CDR3: CASSSPGTAVGHEQFF. The CDR3 DNA reads TGTGCCAGCAGCTCCCCGGGGACAGCGGTGGGCCATGAGCAGTTCTTC.

The table lists this clonotype with a count of one. The chain employs TRBV27 and TRBJ2-3; a weak D match, TRBD1 (5 bases). This CDR3 has 14 residues. Germline V gene data show CDR1 as MNHEY and CDR2 as SMNVEV (reference sequence). Trimming pared 6 bases from V and 1 base from J, leaving 11 bases between. CDR3 DNA sequence: TGTGCCAGCAGCCGAATCAGGGGCACAGATACGCAGTATTTT. Translated: CASSRIRGTDTQYF.

The CDR3 sequence is CAISEALGYGYTF. The CDR3 nucleotides are TGTGCCATCTCGGAGGCGCTGGGCTATGGCTACACCTTC. The chain recombines TRBV6-5 with TRBJ1-2; no firm D call. In germline, CDR1 is MNHEY, CDR2 SVGAGI. V lost 10 bases to trimming and J lost 4 bases, with 16 bases between them. This CDR3 comprises 13 residues.

This clonotype occurred a few times. The CDR3: CASDRASTDTQYF. The CDR3 coding sequence is TGTGCCAGCGACAGGGCTAGCACAGATACGCAGTATTTT. The chain employs TRBV2 and TRBJ2-3, with 7 bases lining up with TRBD1. The ends lost 8 bases at V and 0 bases at J; junction bases unmatched: 2. Germline CDR1 reads SNHLY; CDR2 reads FYNNEI. The CDR3 runs to 13 residues.